This TCR beta chain was identified during a study of technical replicates of blood from a handful of donors. The V and J ends lost 6 bases and 7 bases, in that order; junction bases with no gene match: 7. Germline V gene lookup returns CDR1 SNHLY and CDR2 FYNNEI. The CDR3 covers 15 residues. The data were produced by immunoSEQ multiplex PCR, yet TCRdb's version contains in-frame clones alone and is incomplete. The sample has under 70,000 clones, approximately 90% seen once; the top ten hold approximately 4.8%. This TCR came from a human donor in good health. Some clones in this sample may be carry-over from other donors' samples. The sequencing input was PBMCs. The chain uses TRBV2 and TRBJ1-6, with 9 nucleotides matching TRBD1. The CDR3 DNA follows: TGTGCCAGCAGACCCCGGACAGGGGAGAATTCACCCCTCCACTTT. Its translation: CASRPRTGENSPLHF.